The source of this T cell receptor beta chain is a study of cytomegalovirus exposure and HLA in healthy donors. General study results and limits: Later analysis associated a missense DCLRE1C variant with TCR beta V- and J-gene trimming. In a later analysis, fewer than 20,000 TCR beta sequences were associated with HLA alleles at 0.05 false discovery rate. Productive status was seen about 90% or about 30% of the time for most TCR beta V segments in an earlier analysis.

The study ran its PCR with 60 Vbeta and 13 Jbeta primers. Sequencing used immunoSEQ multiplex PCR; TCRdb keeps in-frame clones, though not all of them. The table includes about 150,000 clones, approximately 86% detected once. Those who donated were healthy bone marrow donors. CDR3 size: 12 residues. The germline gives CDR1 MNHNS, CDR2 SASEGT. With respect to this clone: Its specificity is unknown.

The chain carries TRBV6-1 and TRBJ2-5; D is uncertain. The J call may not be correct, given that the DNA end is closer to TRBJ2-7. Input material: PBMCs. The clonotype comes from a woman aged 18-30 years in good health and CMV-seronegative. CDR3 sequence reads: CASSTILYEQYF. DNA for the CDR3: TGTGCCAGCAGCACCATCCTCTACGAGCAGTACTTC.